Presented here are 22 T cell receptor beta chains from one specimen sequenced in a study of shared clonotypes between healthy human individuals. Produced via immunoSEQ multiplex PCR; TCRdb's table is partial and in-frame only. The sample carries 2 million to 2.5 million clones, 90% to 97% recorded once. The sample consisted of naive CD4+ T cells sorted from blood. The subset here: CD45RA+ positively selected. These receptors were obtained from a man between 18 and 29 years old in good health.

The chain is built from TRBV28 and TRBJ2-7; D may be TRBD1 (7 bases). In germline, CDR1 is MDHEN, CDR2 SYDVKM. The CDR3 is 15 residues long. With 5 bases removed from V and 2 bases from J, the gap between germline ends came to 16 bases. CDR3 loop: CASSPGGIGTYEQYF. CDR3 in DNA: TGTGCCAGCAGTCCAGGGGGGATTGGGACCTACGAGCAGTACTTC.

This clone was seen once. This chain joins TRBV2 and TRBJ2-5; a weak D match, TRBD1 (5 bases). The CDR3 is 12 amino acids. Germline CDR1 and CDR2: SNHLY and FYNNEI. Between the trimmed V and J ends, which lost 7 bases and 5 bases, there was a span of 11 bases. The CDR3 sequence is CASIRTSETQYF. The CDR3 DNA follows: TGTGCCAGCATTCGGACATCGGAGACCCAGTACTTC.

The CDR3 here is CASRQGDSENEKLFF. Here the CDR3 DNA reads TGTGCCAGCAGGCAAGGGGACAGCGAGAATGAAAAACTGTTTTTT. The chain joins TRBV6-1 to TRBJ1-4, with 7 positions matching TRBD1. CDR1 is MNHNS, CDR2 SASEGT, per germline. With 6 bases clipped from V and 5 bases from J, the junction kept 9 bases outside the gene matches. The CDR3 sequence is 15 residues long.

This chain joins TRBV2 and TRBJ2-1, with D perhaps matching TRBD1 (5 bases). This CDR3 contains 13 residues. With 3 bases removed from V and 12 bases from J, the gap between germline ends came to 15 bases. Per the germline V gene, CDR1 is SNHLY and CDR2 is FYNNEI. CDR3 sequence: CASSEDVQGGQFF. The DNA of the CDR3 is TGTGCCAGCAGTGAGGATGTTCAGGGTGGGCAGTTCTTC.

The chain combines TRBV2 with TRBJ2-3; 7 nucleotides match TRBD2. V lost 7 bases, J lost 3 bases, and 4 bases stayed unmatched. Germline CDR1 and CDR2: SNHLY and FYNNEI. The CDR3 totals 13 residues. DNA for the CDR3: TGTGCCAGCAAGCCGCGGGGGACAGATACGCAGTATTTT. Its protein product is CASKPRGTDTQYF.

This chain connects TRBV7-2 to TRBJ2-3; 9 bases fit TRBD2. The germline V gene has CDR1 SGHTA and CDR2 FQGNSA. CDR3 length: 15 residues. J gave up 4 bases and V 7 bases, and 9 bases lay outside the gene matches. CDR3 coding DNA: TGTGCCAGCACGCCATTAGCGGGAGTCTCAGATACGCAGTATTTT. Protein product: CASTPLAGVSDTQYF.

The J gene is TRBJ1-3, the V gene TRBV5-1; no firm D call. Germline CDR1 reads SGHRS; CDR2 reads YFSETQ. This CDR3 has 16 amino acids. Trimming took 0 bases from V and 2 from J, leaving 12 bases between them. This CDR3 reads CASSLGEPSTGNTIYF. In DNA, the CDR3 is TGCGCCAGCAGCTTGGGGGAACCGTCGACTGGAAACACCATATATTTT.

In its sample, this clone was seen once. The chain is built from TRBV7-9 and TRBJ1-1; TRBD1 matches at 7 bases. Trimming at V came to 5 bases and at J to 5 bases, leaving 14 bases not matched to a gene. The CDR3 length is 16 residues. Germline loops: CDR1 SEHNR, CDR2 FQNEAQ (reference sequence). CDR3 in amino acids: CASSPGGRIYRTEAFF. CDR3 nucleotides: TGTGCCAGCAGCCCAGGGGGGAGGATCTACCGGACTGAAGCTTTCTTT.

The rearrangement links TRBV13 to TRBJ1-5; tentatively, D is TRBD1 (5 bases). CDR3 length: 14 residues. Germline CDR1 PRHDT, CDR2 FYEKMQ (reference sequence). Trimming pared 5 bases from V and 6 bases from J, leaving 14 bases between. CDR3: CASSPAPQGQPQHF. In DNA, the CDR3 is TGTGCCAGCAGCCCCGCCCCCCAGGGTCAGCCCCAGCATTTT.

The rearrangement uses TRBV4-1 and TRBJ1-6; perhaps TRBD1 as D (5 bases). The germline V gene encodes CDR1 MGHRA and CDR2 YSYEKL. CDR3 length: 15 amino acids. Between the trimmed V and J ends, which lost 1 base and 9 bases, there was a span of 13 bases. This CDR3 is CASSQGDGRTSPLHF. The CDR3 DNA follows: TGCGCCAGCAGCCAAGGGGACGGCCGGACTTCACCCCTCCACTTT.

This chain connects TRBV6-1 to TRBJ1-6; D is perhaps TRBD1 (6 bases). This CDR3 contains 14 residues. The V end lost 7 bases, the J end lost 7 bases, and 14 bases lay between the germline ends. CDR1 MNHNS and CDR2 SASEGT come from the germline V gene. The CDR3 region is CASNPGAWNSPLHF. As DNA, the CDR3 is TGTGCCAGCAATCCGGGGGCTTGGAATTCACCCCTCCACTTT.

This sequence joins TRBV13 and TRBJ1-6; 8 bases map to TRBD1. J gave up 5 bases and V 5 bases, and 5 bases lay outside the gene matches. CDR1 and CDR2 (germline): PRHDT, FYEKMQ (reference sequence). The CDR3 consists of 15 residues. The CDR3 sequence: CASSPGGSNNSPLHF. CDR3 DNA: TGTGCCAGCAGCCCAGGGGGCTCGAATAATTCACCCCTCCACTTT.

The chain links TRBV27 to TRBJ2-5; D is unresolved. Trimming took 6 bases from V and 3 from J, leaving 8 bases between them. There are 12 residues in the CDR3. Germline-derived CDR1 and CDR2 are MNHEY and SMNVEV (reference sequence). DNA for the CDR3: TGTGCCAGCAGCCTTAACAAAGAGACCCAGTACTTC. Its protein product is CASSLNKETQYF.

Concerning this clone itself: In the same sample, other DNA sequences code for this CDR3. The chain is built from TRBV29-1 and TRBJ1-1; D call uncertain. CDR1 SQVTM and CDR2 ANQGSEA come from the germline V gene. There are 13 residues in the CDR3. With 2 bases removed from V and 0 bases from J, the gap between germline ends came to 7 bases. The CDR3 region has the DNA TGCAGCGTTGAAAGGCCTTTGAACACTGAAGCTTTCTTT. It specifies CSVERPLNTEAFF.

J is TRBJ1-5 and V is TRBV21-1; the table's D call TRBD1 went unverified against the DNA. TRBV21-1 corresponds to a pseudogene. The CDR3 length is 11 residues. This CDR3 reads CASSQGQPQHF. CDR3 in DNA: TGTGCCAGCAGTCAGGGGCAGCCCCAGCATTTT.

The V call is TRBV6-1, the J call TRBJ1-2, with D perhaps matching TRBD1 (5 bases). The CDR3 sequence is 15 residues long. The germline V gene has CDR1 MNHNS and CDR2 SASEGT. Trimming took 1 base from V and 5 from J, leaving 14 bases between them. The DNA for the CDR3 is TGTGCCAGCAGTGAAGAGGGCAGGAAGGGGTATGGCTACACCTTC. This encodes CASSEEGRKGYGYTF.

This chain uses TRBV28 with TRBJ1-1; D gene uncertain. CDR1 is MDHEN, CDR2 SYDVKM, per germline. This CDR3 has 11 amino acids. CDR3 sequence (DNA): TGTGGTTCTTACATGAACACTGAAGCTTTCTTT. It translates to CGSYMNTEAFF.

The rearrangement links TRBV15 to TRBJ1-6, with D possibly being TRBD1 (5 bases). Germline assignment: CDR1 LNHNV and CDR2 YYDKDF (reference sequence). The V end was cut by 3 bases, the J end by 7 bases, with 13 bases between. The CDR3 loop spans 15 amino acids. This CDR3 reads CATSSYGTVNSPLHF. The CDR3 DNA follows: TGTGCCACCAGCAGTTACGGGACGGTGAATTCACCCCTCCACTTT.

The V call is TRBV27, the J call TRBJ2-5; 10 positions match TRBD1. Germline lookup yields CDR1 MNHEY and CDR2 SMNVEV (reference sequence). J was trimmed by 2 bases and V by 1 base; bases with no gene match: 7. The CDR3 has 17 amino acids. CDR3 sequence: CASSLYLGQGSQETQYF. The CDR3 DNA reads as TGTGCCAGCAGTTTATATTTGGGACAGGGGTCTCAAGAGACCCAGTACTTC.

The V and J genes are TRBV10-3 and TRBJ2-6, with no clear D. Germline values: CDR1 ENHRY, CDR2 SYGVKD. The CDR3 has 10 residues. DNA for the CDR3: TGTGCGGCTGGGGCCAACGTCCTGACTTTC. It translates to CAAGANVLTF.

This chain joins TRBV6-1 and TRBJ2-7; a weak D match, TRBD1 (6 bases). CDR1 is MNHNS, CDR2 SASEGT, per germline. The CDR3 totals 15 residues. The V end lost 7 bases, the J end lost 0 bases, and 16 bases lay between the germline ends. The CDR3 DNA is TGTGCCAGCAACCCGAGAGGGACAAGCTCCTACGAGCAGTACTTC. The encoded protein is CASNPRGTSSYEQYF.

The gene calls are TRBV6-1 and TRBJ1-1; 8 nucleotides line up with TRBD1. Germline CDR1 is MNHNS and CDR2 is SASEGT. J was trimmed by 5 bases and V by 8 bases; bases with no gene match: 7. This CDR3 has 13 amino acids. CDR3 protein: CASFSRGLTEAFF. The CDR3 region has the DNA TGTGCCAGCTTCAGCAGGGGGCTAACTGAAGCTTTCTTT.